This T cell receptor beta chain appears in the sequencing data of a study of cytotoxic CD8 clonotypes in ibrutinib-treated CLL. CDR1 and CDR2 (germline): KGHSH, LQKENI. The CDR3 length is 13 residues. V shed 1 base and J shed 3 bases, with 5 bases lying between them. Here immunoSEQ multiplex PCR was the method, and the copy in TCRdb shows in-frame clones only, minus some. The data show 50,000 to 75,000 clones, with over 60% seen just once and around 45% held by the top ten. The rearrangement uses TRBV18 and TRBJ2-3, with unresolved D. Source: PBMCs, taken after 12 months of ibrutinib treatment. The origin of this receptor is a human donor with chronic lymphocytic leukemia. The CDR3, as DNA: TGTGCCAGCTCACCACAAGAAACAGATACGCAGTATTTT. This codes for CASSPQETDTQYF.